This entry concerns a single T cell receptor beta chain. Its antigen is as yet unknown. CDR3 length: 14 residues. V lost 7 bases to trimming and J lost 7 bases, with 20 bases between them. The source of the sample is a study of type 1 regulatory T cells. Study context: T-allo10 is an in vitro-generated, Tr1-enriched CD4 T cell product specific for alloantigen.

T-allo10 cells from the graft donor were described as anergic, host-alloantigen-specific, and alloantigen-specific suppressors. MiXCR, applied by TCRdb to the reads, yields one record per CDR3 protein. This table holds about 68,000 distinct CDR3 sequences, roughly three fifths found once. The sequence was collected from a human donor in good health. Sequencing was done on a sample of cultured T cells, either the whole culture or a sorted T cell fraction (not recorded which). Subset in this sample: Tr1-enriched cell product generated in vitro against host alloantigens. This chain uses TRBV12-3 or TRBV12-4 with TRBJ2-7; no clear D. CDR3 DNA: TGTGCCAGCACCCACTCCGGCTCCTCACGGGAGCAGTACTTC. This sequence encodes CASTHSGSSREQYF.